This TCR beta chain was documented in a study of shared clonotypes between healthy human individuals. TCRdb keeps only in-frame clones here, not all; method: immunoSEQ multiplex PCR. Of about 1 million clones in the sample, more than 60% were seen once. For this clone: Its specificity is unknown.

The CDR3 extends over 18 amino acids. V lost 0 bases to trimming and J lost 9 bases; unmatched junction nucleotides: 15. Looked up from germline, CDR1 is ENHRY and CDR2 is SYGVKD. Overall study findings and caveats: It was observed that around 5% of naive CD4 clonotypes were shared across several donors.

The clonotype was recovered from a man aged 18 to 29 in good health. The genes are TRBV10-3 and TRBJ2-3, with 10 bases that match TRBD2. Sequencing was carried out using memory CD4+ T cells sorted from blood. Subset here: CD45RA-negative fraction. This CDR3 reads CAISESSLAGDPPGTQYF. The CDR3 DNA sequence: TGTGCCATCAGTGAGTCCTCCCTAGCGGGAGATCCGCCCGGGACGCAGTATTTT.